This TCR beta chain was profiled in a study of T cells in women clearing cervical HPV infection. In the study overall: Cases' blood sampling followed lesion detection by median approximately 150 days (90 to 200).

Germline CDR1 is MDHEN and CDR2 is SYDVKM. The CDR3 loop spans 15 amino acids. Trimming removed 7 bases at V and 5 bases at J, with 18 bases between. The study, taken as a whole, reports: TRBV6-7 abundance was lower in cases than controls (around 0.11% versus 0.16%). Repertoire richness, not evenness, was significantly elevated in CIN3+ cases versus controls.

Profiling relied on immunoSEQ multiplex PCR, and the TCRdb table lists in-frame clones only, not all of them. Here the sample table reports 40,000 to 55,000 clones. Turning to this clone: What it binds is not known. The CDR3 end falls 3 residues outside the read, so it is completed with the germline J gene.

The chain has TRBV28 and TRBJ1-5, with a weak D call TRBD1 (6 bases). The sequencing input was blood buffy coat. The TCR originated in a woman aged 18-70 years with a cervical HPV16 infection that either progressed to CIN3+ or cleared (not recorded which). This CDR3 is CASMGEQGGDQPQHF. Partial CDR3 DNA: TGTGCCAGCATGGGAGAACAGGGTGGCGATCAGCCC.